The entry below gives a single T cell receptor (beta chain) sequence along with its context. This sample was included in a study of blood T cell repertoires in COVID-19. Overall study context: COVID-19 samples, acute and convalescent, were from the United States, Italy and Spain. The cDNA or gDNA used as material had been derived from T cells, B-cell-depleted T cells, or PBMCs.

The CDR3 spans 16 residues. Germline V gene data show CDR1 as SGDLS and CDR2 as YYNGEE. The J segment lost 4 bases and the V segment lost 0 bases, leaving 3 bases of the junction unmatched. Authors' analysis steps: Amplification of reference gene primers was used by the study to estimate nucleated cell counts. Here immunoSEQ multiplex PCR was the method, and the copy in TCRdb shows in-frame clones only, minus some. V and J calls and clone size follow that table, whereas D and trimming were derived from the DNA. This sample has approximately 240,000 clones; approximately 84% occur once, and the top ten carry 2% to 2.5%.

This TCR derives from a woman aged 55-75 years with acute or convalescent COVID-19. This chain uses TRBV9 with TRBJ2-3; 12 nucleotides line up with TRBD2. Sequences were obtained from peripheral blood. The CDR3 is CASSVALAGGSDTQYF. The CDR3 DNA reads TGTGCCAGCAGCGTAGCCCTAGCGGGGGGGTCAGATACGCAGTATTTT.